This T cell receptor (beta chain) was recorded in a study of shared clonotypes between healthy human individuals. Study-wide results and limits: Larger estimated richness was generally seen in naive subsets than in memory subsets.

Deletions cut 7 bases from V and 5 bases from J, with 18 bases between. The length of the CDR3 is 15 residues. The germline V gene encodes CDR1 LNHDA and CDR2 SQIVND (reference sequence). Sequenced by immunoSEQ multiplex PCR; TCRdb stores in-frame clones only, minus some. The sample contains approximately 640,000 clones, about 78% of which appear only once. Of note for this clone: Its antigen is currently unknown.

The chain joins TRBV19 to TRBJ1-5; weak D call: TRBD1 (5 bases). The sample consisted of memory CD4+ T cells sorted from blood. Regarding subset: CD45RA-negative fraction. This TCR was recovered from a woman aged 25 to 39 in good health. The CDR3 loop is CASTPFFGGYQPQHF. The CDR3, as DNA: TGTGCCAGTACTCCGTTCTTTGGGGGGTATCAGCCCCAGCATTTT.